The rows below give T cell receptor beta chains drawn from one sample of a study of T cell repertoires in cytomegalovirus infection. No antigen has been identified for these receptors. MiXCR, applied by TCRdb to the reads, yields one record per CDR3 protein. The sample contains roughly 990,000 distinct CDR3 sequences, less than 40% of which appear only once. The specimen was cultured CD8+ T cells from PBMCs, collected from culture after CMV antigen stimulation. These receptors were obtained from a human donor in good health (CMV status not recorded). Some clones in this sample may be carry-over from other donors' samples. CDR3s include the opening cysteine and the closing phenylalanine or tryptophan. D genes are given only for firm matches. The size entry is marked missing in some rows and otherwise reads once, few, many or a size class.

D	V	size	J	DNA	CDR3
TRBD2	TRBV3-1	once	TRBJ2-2	TGTGCCAGCAGCACCCCCGGGACTAGCGGGGGGACGATCGGGGAGCTGTTTTTT	CASSTPGTSGGTIGELFF
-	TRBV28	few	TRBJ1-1	TGTGCCAGCAGTTCCCTGGGGGACCTTGTGAACACTGAAGCTTTCTTT	CASSSLGDLVNTEAFF
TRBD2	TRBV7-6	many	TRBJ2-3	TGTGCCAGCAGCTTAGTGGCCGTGGCGGGGGGGCCGACAGATACGCAGTATTTT	CASSLVAVAGGPTDTQYF
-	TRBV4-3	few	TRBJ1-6	TGCGCCAGCAGCCAAACTGGACACCTACTATTCTATAATTCACCCCTCCACTTT	CASSQTGHLLFYNSPLHF
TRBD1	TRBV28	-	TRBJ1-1	TGTGCCAACAGTTTCCCCATACAGGGGGCGGGTACTGAAGCTTTCTTT	CANSFPIQGAGTEAFF
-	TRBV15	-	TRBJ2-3	TGTGCCACCAGCAGAGACCCTAGCGAAACCACAGATACGCAGTATTTT	CATSRDPSETTDTQYF
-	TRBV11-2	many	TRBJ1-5	TGTGCCAGCAGAGAGACAGGAGGGGGTCAGCCCCAGCATTTT	CASRETGGGQPQHF
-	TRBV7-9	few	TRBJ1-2	TGTGCCAGCAGCTTAGAAACCAGGTCCTATGGCTACACCTTC	CASSLETRSYGYTF
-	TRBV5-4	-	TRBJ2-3	TGTGCCAGCAGCTTGAGCGCGTGGGGCACAGATACGCAGTATTTT	CASSLSAWGTDTQYF
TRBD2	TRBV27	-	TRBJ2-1	TGTGCCAGCAGGCCCCTAGCGGGGGGGCTTGGTGAGCAGTTCTTC	CASRPLAGGLGEQFF
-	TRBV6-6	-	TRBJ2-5	TGTGCCAGCACCTGGGACGCCGGGGCACAAGAGACCCAGTACTTC	CASTWDAGAQETQYF
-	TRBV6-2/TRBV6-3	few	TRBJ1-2	TGTGCCAGCAGTACCAGGGGTTATCCCGGCGGCTACACCTTC	CASSTRGYPGGYTF
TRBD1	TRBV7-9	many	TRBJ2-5	TGTGCCAGCAGCCAGGACAGGGTACGGGCAAAGACCCAGTACTTC	CASSQDRVRAKTQYF
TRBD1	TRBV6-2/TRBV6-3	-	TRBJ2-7	TGTGCCAGCAGATTCCTCCCCGGGACAGGGAGGAACGAGCAGTACTTC	CASRFLPGTGRNEQYF
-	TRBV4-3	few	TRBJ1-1	TGCGCCAGCAGCCCAACCGGGGGGGCTACTGAAGCTTTCTTT	CASSPTGGATEAFF
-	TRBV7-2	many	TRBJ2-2	TGTGCCAGCAGCTCACAAGGGGACTGGACCCCGCCGACCGGGGAGCTGTTTTTT	CASSSQGDWTPPTGELFF
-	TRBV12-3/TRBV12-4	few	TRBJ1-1	TGTGCCAGCAGTACCCCACCGCCCGGGTGGGCTTTCTTT	CASSTPPPGWAFF
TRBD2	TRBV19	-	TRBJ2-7	TGTGCCAGTAGTATTGATGGACTAGCGTCCTACGAGCAGTACTTC	CASSIDGLASYEQYF
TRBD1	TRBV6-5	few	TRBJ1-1	TGTGCCAGCAGTTACGACAGGGTCGGCACTGAAGCTTTCTTT	CASSYDRVGTEAFF
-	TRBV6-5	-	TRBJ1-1	TGTGCCAGCGCTGCGCAGGCTACGAACACTGAAGCTTTCTTT	CASAAQATNTEAFF
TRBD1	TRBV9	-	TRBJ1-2	TGTGCCAGCAGCGGCCGGGGACAGGGGGAAGTATATGGCTACACCTTC	CASSGRGQGEVYGYTF
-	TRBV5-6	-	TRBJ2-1	TGTGCCAGCAGCTTGGGGAAGCTTGAGCAGTTCTTC	CASSLGKLEQFF
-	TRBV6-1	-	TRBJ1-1	TGTGCCAGCAGTGATTGGGGGGAGGACACTGAAGCTTTCTTT	CASSDWGEDTEAFF
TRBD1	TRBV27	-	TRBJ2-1	TGTGCCAGCAGTTTGGCCGAGACAGGGGCGAGTCACAATGAGCAGTTCTTC	CASSLAETGASHNEQFF
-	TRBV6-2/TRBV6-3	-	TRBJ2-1	TGTGCCAGCAGTGCCCTAGTCCGGGACTCTTACAATGAGCAGTTCTTC	CASSALVRDSYNEQFF
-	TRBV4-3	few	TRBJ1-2	TGCGCCAGCAGCCAAGAAAAACTGCTCTATGGCTACACCTTC	CASSQEKLLYGYTF
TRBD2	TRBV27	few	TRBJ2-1	TGTGCCAGCAGTTTATACGCGGGGGGGCACTATGAGCAGTTCTTC	CASSLYAGGHYEQFF
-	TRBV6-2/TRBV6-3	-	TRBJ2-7	TGTGCCAGCAGTTACTCGAACCCGGCCCCAGGACACGAGCAGTACTTC	CASSYSNPAPGHEQYF
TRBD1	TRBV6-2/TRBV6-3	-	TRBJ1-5	TGTGCCAGCAGTGGGACAGGGGGCCCCTATGAGCCCCAGCATTTT	CASSGTGGPYEPQHF
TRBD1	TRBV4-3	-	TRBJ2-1	TGCGCCAGCAGCCAAGATTCCGGGACAGGGGGTTTCGATGAGCAGTTCTTC	CASSQDSGTGGFDEQFF
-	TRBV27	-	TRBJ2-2	TGTGCCAGCAGTTTACCTACCCCCACCGGGGAGCTGTTTTTT	CASSLPTPTGELFF
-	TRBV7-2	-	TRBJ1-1	TGTGCCAGCAGCTTAGCGGTAGGCGGGACTGAAGCTTTCTTT	CASSLAVGGTEAFF
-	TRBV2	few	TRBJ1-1	TGTGCCAGCAGTGGAGTCGGTTTAGAGACTGAAGCTTTCTTT	CASSGVGLETEAFF
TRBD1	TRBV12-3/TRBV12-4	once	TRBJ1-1	TGTGCCAGCAGTGGGACAGTTAAGAACACTGAAGCTTTCTTT	CASSGTVKNTEAFF
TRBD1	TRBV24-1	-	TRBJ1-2	TGTGCCACCAGTGACGTCGCACGGACAGGGAAGTACCCTAACTATGGCTACACCTTC	CATSDVARTGKYPNYGYTF
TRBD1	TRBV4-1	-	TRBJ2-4	TGCGCCAGCAGCCTTAACCTGGACAGGGAGGACATTCAGTACTTC	CASSLNLDREDIQYF
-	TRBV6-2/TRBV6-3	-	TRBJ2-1	TGTGCCAGCAGTTACGCCACAGGGCCCGACTACAATGAGCAGTTCTTC	CASSYATGPDYNEQFF
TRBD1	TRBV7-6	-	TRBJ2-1	TGTGCCAGCTTCATAGGGGGCCTGGTGTTCTTC	CASFIGGLVFF
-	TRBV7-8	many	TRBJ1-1	TGTGCCAGCAGCTTAGGATCGGATTTTTTATTCTTT	CASSLGSDFLFF
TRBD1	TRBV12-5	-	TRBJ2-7	TGTGCTAGTGGTTTAGGGACAGGGGTTAACGAGCAGTACTTC	CASGLGTGVNEQYF
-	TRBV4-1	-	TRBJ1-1	TGCGCCAGCAGCCAAGTGGCGGGGGACACTGAAGCTTTCTTT	CASSQVAGDTEAFF
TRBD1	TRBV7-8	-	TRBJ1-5	TGTGCCAGCAGCTTAACCGGGACAGGGTCCACTCAGCCCCAGCATTTT	CASSLTGTGSTQPQHF
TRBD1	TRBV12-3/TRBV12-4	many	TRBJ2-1	TGTGCCAGCAGTTCAGGGGGTGATCCTTCCTCCTACAATGAGCAGTTCTTC	CASSSGGDPSSYNEQFF
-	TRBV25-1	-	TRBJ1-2	TGTGCCAGCCTAGGGGGGGAGAAAGGGAGAAACTATGGCTACACCTTC	CASLGGEKGRNYGYTF
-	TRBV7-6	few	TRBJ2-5	TGTGCCAGCAGCTTAGCGTGGCAGGGTGGGGAGACCCAGTACTTC	CASSLAWQGGETQYF
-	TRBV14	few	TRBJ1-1	TGTGCCAGCAGCCAAGTCGCTCCCCCGGGACTAAGAATTCCGGCTTTCTTT	CASSQVAPPGLRIPAFF
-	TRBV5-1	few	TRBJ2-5	TGCGCCAGCAGCTTGGATGGCATGATTAGCGGTTTACAAGAGACCCAGTACTTC	CASSLDGMISGLQETQYF
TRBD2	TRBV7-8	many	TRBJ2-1	TGTGCCAGCAGCCTATTAGCGGGGGCCGTCAATGAGCAGTTCTTC	CASSLLAGAVNEQFF
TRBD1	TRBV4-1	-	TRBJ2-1	TGCGTCAGCAGCCTCAGGACAGGGGGCTCCTACAATGAGCAGTTCTTC	CVSSLRTGGSYNEQFF